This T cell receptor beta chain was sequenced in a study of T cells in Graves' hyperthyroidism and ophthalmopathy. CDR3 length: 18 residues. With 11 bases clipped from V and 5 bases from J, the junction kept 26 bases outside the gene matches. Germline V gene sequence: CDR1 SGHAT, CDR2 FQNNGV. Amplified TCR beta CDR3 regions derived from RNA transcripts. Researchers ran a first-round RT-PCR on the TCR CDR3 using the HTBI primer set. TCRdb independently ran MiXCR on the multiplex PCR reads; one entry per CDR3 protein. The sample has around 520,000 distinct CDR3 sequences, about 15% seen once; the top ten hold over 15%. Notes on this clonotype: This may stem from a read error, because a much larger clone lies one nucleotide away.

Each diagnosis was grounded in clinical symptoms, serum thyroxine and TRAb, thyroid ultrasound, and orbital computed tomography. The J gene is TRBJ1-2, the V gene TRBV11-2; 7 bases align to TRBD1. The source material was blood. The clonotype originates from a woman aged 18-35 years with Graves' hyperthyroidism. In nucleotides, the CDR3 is TGTGCCGGCACCCCGCCCCGGTCAGGGGGATCGGTCAAGTATGGCTACACCTTC. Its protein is CAGTPPRSGGSVKYGYTF.